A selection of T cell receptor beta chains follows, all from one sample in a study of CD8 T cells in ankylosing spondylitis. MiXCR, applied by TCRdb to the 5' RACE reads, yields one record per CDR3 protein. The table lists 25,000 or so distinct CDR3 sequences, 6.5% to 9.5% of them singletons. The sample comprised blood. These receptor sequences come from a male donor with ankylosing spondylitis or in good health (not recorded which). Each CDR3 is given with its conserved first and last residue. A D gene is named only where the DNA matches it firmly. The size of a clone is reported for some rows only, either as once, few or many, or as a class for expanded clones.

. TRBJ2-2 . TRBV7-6 CASSLRVGTGELFF TGTGCCAGCAGCTTAAGGGTTGGGACAGGGGAGCTGTTTTTT
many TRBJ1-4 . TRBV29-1 CSVGDNGEKLFF TGCAGCGTTGGGGACAATGGAGAAAAACTGTTTTTT
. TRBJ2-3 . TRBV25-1 CASSEWAGSDTQYF TGTGCCAGCAGTGAATGGGCGGGATCGGATACGCAGTATTTT
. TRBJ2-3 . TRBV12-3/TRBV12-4 CASSLGGTSTDTQYF TGTGCCAGCAGTTTAGGGGGGACTAGCACAGATACGCAGTATTTT
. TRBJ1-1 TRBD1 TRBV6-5 CASQRGIPGTVKTEAFF TGTGCCAGCCAACGGGGGATTCCCGGGACAGTGAAGACTGAAGCTTTCTTT
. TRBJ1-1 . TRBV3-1 CASSRSGGRDEAFF TGTGCCAGCAGCCGGAGTGGCGGCCGGGACGAAGCTTTCTTT
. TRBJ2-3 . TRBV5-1 CASSLGGSDTQYF TGCGCCAGCAGCTTGGGGGGCTCAGATACGCAGTATTTT
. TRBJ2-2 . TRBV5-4 CASTLENRVTGELFF TGTGCCAGCACCTTGGAAAACAGGGTCACCGGGGAGCTGTTTTTT
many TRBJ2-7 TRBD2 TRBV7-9 CASTSGSYEQYF TGTGCCAGCACTAGCGGGAGTTACGAGCAGTACTTC
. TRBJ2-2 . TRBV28 CAIRGGRDTGELFF TGTGCCATCAGAGGGGGGAGGGACACCGGGGAGCTGTTTTTT
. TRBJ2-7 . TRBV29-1 CSVADSFYEQYF TGCAGCGTTGCAGACAGCTTCTACGAGCAGTACTTC
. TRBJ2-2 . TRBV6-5 CASNVGANTGELFF TGTGCCAGTAATGTTGGGGCGAACACCGGGGAGCTGTTTTTT
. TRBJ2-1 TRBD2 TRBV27 CASSLGLAEHEQFF TGTGCCAGCAGTTTAGGACTAGCGGAGCATGAGCAGTTCTTC
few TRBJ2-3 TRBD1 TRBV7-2 CASSLRNFRDRGTDTQYF TGTGCCAGCAGCTTACGTAATTTTAGGGACAGGGGTACAGATACGCAGTATTTT
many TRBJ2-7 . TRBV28 CASSGGSEQYF TGTGCCAGCAGTGGGGGGTCCGAGCAGTACTTC
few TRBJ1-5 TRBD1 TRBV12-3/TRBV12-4 CASSLTGDLRPQHF TGTGCCAGCAGTTTGACAGGGGATCTACGGCCCCAGCATTTT
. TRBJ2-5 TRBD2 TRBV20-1 CSATASGSSLQETQYF TGCAGTGCTACCGCGAGCGGGAGCTCCCTACAAGAGACCCAGTACTTC
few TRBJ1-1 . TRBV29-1 CSVAGGEYMNTEAFF TGCAGCGTTGCCGGCGGCGAGTATATGAACACTGAAGCTTTCTTT
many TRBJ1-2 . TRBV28 CASSPRHGWNGYTF TGTGCCAGCAGTCCACGACACGGCTGGAATGGCTACACCTTC
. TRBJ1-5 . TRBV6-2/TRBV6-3 CASSPRGYVRQPQHF TGTGCCAGCAGCCCCCGGGGGTACGTGAGACAGCCCCAGCATTTT
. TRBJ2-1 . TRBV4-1 CASSQGIGGSYNEQFF TGCGCCAGCAGCCAAGGGATAGGGGGCTCCTACAATGAGCAGTTCTTC
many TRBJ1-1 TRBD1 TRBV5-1 CASSLRDRVNTEAFF TGCGCCAGCAGCTTAAGGGACAGAGTGAACACTGAAGCTTTCTTT
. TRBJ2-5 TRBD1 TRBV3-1 CASSRMGQQETQYF TGTGCCAGCAGCCGAATGGGACAGCAAGAGACCCAGTACTTC
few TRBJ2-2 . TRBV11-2 CASSSPWGGLTGELFF TGTGCCAGCAGCTCCCCTTGGGGGGGGCTAACCGGGGAGCTGTTTTTT
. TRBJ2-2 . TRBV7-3 CASSLTPGPGTGELFF TGTGCCAGCAGCTTAACGCCAGGGCCCGGCACCGGGGAGCTGTTTTTT
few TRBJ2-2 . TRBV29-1 CSGKGQTGELFF TGCAGCGGTAAAGGGCAGACCGGGGAGCTGTTTTTT
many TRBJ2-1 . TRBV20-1 CSALGNEQFF TGCAGTGCCCTGGGCAATGAGCAGTTCTTC
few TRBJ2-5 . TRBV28 CASSLGKETQYF TGTGCCAGCAGTTTGGGGAAAGAGACCCAGTACTTC
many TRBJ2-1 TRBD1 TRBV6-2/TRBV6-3 CASSPQYRDRADNEQFF TGTGCCAGCAGTCCACAGTACCGGGACAGGGCCGACAATGAGCAGTTCTTC